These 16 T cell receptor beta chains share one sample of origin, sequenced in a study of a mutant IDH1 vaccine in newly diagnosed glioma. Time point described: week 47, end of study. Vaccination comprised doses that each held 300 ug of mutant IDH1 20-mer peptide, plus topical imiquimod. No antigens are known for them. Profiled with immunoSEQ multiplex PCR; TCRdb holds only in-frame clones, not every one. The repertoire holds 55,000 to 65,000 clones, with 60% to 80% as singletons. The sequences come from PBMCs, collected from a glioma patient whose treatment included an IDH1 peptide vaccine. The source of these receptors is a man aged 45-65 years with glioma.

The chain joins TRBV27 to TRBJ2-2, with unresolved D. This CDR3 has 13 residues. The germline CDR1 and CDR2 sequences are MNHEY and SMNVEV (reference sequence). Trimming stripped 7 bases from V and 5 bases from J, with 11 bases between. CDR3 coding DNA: TGTGCCAGCAAAATCTTCGGAACCGGGGAGCTGTTTTTT. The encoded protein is CASKIFGTGELFF.

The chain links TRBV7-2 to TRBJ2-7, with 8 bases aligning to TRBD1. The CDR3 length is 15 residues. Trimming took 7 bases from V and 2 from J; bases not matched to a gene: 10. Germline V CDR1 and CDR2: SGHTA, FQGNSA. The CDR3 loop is CASNIRQGPPYEQYF. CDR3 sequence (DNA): TGTGCCAGCAACATCCGACAGGGGCCCCCCTACGAGCAGTACTTC.

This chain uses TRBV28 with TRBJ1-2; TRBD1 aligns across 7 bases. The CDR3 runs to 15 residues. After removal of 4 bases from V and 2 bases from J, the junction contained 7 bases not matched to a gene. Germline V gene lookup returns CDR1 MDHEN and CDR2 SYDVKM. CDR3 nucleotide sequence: TGTGCCAGCAGTTCCCCCCCGACAGGGAACTATGGCTACACCTTC. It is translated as CASSSPPTGNYGYTF.

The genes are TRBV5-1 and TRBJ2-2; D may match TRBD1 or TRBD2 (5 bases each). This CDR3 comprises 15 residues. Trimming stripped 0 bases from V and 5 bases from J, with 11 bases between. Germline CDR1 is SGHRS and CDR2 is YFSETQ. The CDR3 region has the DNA TGCGCCAGCAGCTTGGAGGTGGGGGAAACCGGGGAGCTGTTTTTT. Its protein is CASSLEVGETGELFF.

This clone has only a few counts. CDR3 loop: CASSFFAGGLNEQFF. In DNA form, the CDR3 reads TGTGCCAGCAGCTTTTTTGCGGGGGGTCTAAATGAGCAGTTCTTC. The chain recombines TRBV7-2 with TRBJ2-1; 8 nucleotides align to TRBD2. With V trimmed by 3 bases and J by 7 bases, 8 bases remained unmatched. The CDR3 has 15 residues. Germline V lookup: CDR1 SGHTA, CDR2 FQGNSA.

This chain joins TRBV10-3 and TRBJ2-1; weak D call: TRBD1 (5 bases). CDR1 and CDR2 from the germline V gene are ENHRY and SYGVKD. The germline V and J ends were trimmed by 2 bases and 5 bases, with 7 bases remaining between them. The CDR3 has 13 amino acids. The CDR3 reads CAISEVQDNEQFF. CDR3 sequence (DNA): TGTGCCATCAGTGAGGTACAGGACAATGAGCAGTTCTTC.

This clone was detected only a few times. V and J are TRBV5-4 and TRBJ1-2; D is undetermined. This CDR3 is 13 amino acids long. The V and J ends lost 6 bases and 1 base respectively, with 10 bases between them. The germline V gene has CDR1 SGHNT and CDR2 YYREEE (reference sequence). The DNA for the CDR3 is TGTGCCAGCACCCTCGACCGTAACTATGGCTACACCTTC. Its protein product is CASTLDRNYGYTF. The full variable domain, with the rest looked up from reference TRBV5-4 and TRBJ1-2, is ETGVTQSPTHLIKTRGQQVTLRCSSQSGHNTVSWYQQALGQGPQFIFQYYREEENGRGNFPPRFSGLQFPNYSSELNVNALELDDSALYLCASTLDRNYGYTFGSGTRLTVV.

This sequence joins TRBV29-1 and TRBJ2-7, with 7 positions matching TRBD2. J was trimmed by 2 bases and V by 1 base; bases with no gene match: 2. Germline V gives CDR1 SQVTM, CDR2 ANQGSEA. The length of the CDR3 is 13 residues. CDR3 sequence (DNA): TGCAGCGTTGAAGGTCGGGGGGCCTACGAGCAGTACTTC. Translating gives CSVEGRGAYEQYF.

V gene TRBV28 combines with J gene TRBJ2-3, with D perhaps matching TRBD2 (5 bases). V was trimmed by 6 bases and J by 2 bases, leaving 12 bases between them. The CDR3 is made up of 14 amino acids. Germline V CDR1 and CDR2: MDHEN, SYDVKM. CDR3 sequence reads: CASSRGGLTDTQYF. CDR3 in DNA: TGTGCCAGCAGCCGTGGCGGACTCACAGATACGCAGTATTTT.

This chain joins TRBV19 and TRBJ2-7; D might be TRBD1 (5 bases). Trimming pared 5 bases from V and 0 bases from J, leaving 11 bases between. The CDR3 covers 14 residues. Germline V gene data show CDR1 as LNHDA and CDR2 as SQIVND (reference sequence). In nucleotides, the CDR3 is TGTGCCAGTAGTCCCCAGGGCGGCTCCTACGAGCAGTACTTC. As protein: CASSPQGGSYEQYF.

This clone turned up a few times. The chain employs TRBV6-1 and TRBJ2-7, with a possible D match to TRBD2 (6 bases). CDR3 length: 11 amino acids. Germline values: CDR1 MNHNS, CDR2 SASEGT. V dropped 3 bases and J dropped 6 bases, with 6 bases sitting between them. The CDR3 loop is CASSEGGEQYF. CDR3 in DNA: TGTGCCAGCAGTGAGGGAGGCGAGCAGTACTTC.

DNA of the CDR3: TGTGCCTGGAGCCCAACGGGACTAGACTACGAGCAGTACTTC. Translated: CAWSPTGLDYEQYF. The chain is built from TRBV30 and TRBJ2-7; 8 positions agree with TRBD2. V was pared by 3 bases and J by 3 bases, with 7 bases of the junction left unmatched. Germline V gene sequence: CDR1 GTSNPN, CDR2 SVGIG (reference sequence). The CDR3 runs to 14 residues.

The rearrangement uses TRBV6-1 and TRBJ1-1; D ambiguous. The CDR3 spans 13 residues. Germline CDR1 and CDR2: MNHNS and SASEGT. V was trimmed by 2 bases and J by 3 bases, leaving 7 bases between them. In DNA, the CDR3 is TGTGCCAGCAGTGAACCCGGGGACACTGAAGCTTTCTTT. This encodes CASSEPGDTEAFF.

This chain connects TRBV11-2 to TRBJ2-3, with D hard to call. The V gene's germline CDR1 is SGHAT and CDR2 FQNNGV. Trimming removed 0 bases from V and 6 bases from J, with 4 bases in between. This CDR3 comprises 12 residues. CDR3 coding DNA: TGTGCCAGCAGCTTAGATATCGATACGCAGTATTTT. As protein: CASSLDIDTQYF.

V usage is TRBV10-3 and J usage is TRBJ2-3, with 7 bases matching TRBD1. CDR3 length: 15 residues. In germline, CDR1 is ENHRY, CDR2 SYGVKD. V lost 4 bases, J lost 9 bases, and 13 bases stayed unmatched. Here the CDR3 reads CAISGGGQLSRTQYF. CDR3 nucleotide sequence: TGTGCCATCAGTGGAGGGGGCCAGCTCAGTCGAACGCAGTATTTT.

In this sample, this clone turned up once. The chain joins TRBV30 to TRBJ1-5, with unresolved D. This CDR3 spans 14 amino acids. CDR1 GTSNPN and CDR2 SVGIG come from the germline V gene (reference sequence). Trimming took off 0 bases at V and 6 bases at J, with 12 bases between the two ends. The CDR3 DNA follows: TGTGCCTGGAGTGTCAACACAGCGGGTCAGCCCCAGCATTTT. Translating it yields CAWSVNTAGQPQHF.